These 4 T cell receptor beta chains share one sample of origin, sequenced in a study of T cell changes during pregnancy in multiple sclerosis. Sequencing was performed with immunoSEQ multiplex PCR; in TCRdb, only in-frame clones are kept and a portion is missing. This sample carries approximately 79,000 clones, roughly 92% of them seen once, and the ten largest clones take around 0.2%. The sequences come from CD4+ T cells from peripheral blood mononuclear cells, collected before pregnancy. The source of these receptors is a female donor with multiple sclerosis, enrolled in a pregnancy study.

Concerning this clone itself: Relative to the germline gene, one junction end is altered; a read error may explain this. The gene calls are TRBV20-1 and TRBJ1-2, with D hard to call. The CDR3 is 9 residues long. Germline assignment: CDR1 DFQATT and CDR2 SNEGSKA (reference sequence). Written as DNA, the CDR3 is TGCAGTGCTAACTTTGGCTACACCTTC. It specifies CSANFGYTF.

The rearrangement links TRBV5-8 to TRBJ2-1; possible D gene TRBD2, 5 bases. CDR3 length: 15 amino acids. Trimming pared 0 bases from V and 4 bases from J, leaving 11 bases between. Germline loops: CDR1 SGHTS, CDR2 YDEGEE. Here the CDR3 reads CASSLALAGYNEQFF. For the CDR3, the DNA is TGTGCCAGCAGCTTGGCGCTAGCCGGGTACAATGAGCAGTTCTTC.

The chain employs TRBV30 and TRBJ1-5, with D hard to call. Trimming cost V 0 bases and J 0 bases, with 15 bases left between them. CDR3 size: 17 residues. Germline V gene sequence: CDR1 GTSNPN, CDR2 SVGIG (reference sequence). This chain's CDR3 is CAWSVPVTQNSNQPQHF. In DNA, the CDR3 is TGTGCCTGGAGTGTACCGGTTACACAGAATAGCAATCAGCCCCAGCATTTT. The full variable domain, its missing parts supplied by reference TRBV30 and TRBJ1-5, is SQTIHQWPATLVQPVGSPLSLECTVEGTSNPNLYWYRQAAGRGLQLLFYSVGIGQISSEVPQNLSASRPQDRQFILSSKKLLLSDSGFYLCAWSVPVTQNSNQPQHFGDGTRLSIL.

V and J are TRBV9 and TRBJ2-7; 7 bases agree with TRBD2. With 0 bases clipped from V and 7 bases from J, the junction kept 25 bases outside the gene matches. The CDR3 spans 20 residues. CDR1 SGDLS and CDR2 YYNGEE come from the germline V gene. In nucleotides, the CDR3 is TGTGCCAGCAGCGTAGGACCGTCTAGCGGCAGCGGAACGGTCTTTGGGGAGCAGTACTTC. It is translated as CASSVGPSSGSGTVFGEQYF.